The 8 T cell receptor beta chains listed next were all sequenced from one sample in a study of T cells in Graves' hyperthyroidism and ophthalmopathy. TCR beta CDR3 region amplification was performed from RNA transcripts. In the first-round RT-PCR of the TCR CDR3, the HTBI primer set was used. TCRdb reprocessed the multiplex PCR reads via MiXCR and lists one record per CDR3 protein. The data show around 440,000 distinct CDR3 sequences, approximately 15% seen once. Sequenced input: blood. The source is a woman younger than 30 with Graves' hyperthyroidism.

At least ten counts were recorded for this clonotype. The chain is built from TRBV3-1 and TRBJ1-2; 10 bases align to TRBD1. Looked up from germline, CDR1 is LGHDT and CDR2 is YNNKEL (reference sequence). The ends lost 1 base at V and 3 bases at J; junction bases unmatched: 2. This CDR3 contains 15 residues. CDR3 bases: TGTGCCAGCAGCCAAGGACAGGGGGCTTACTATGGCTACACCTTC. Its translation: CASSQGQGAYYGYTF.

This clonotype appeared many times. This chain links TRBV3-1 with TRBJ2-1; 7 bases are a match to TRBD2. This CDR3 is built from 14 residues. The germline V gene has CDR1 LGHDT and CDR2 YNNKEL (reference sequence). With V trimmed by 2 bases and J by 6 bases, 4 bases remained unmatched. The CDR3 here is CASSQSGGGNEQFF. As DNA, the CDR3 is TGTGCCAGCAGCCAATCTGGGGGGGGCAATGAGCAGTTCTTC.

To note about this clonotype: A much larger clone is a single base away; this may be a read error. V gene TRBV6-1 combines with J gene TRBJ2-5; D perhaps matches TRBD2 (6 bases). The CDR3 covers 13 residues. Trimming shortened V by 0 bases and J by 7 bases, and 9 bases separated the two germline ends. Per the germline V gene, CDR1 is MNHNS and CDR2 is SASEGT. The chain's CDR3 is CASSEAEGPTQYF. The CDR3 nucleotides read TGTGCCAGCAGTGAAGCGGAGGGACCGACCCAGTACTTC.

Regarding this clonotype: This could be a read error, since a much larger clone is one nucleotide away. The chain combines TRBV24-1 with TRBJ2-1, with a tentative D call TRBD2 (5 bases). The J call is doubtful: the DNA matches TRBJ2-7 better. CDR1 KGHDR and CDR2 SFDVKD come from the germline V gene. This CDR3 spans 13 amino acids. The CDR3 DNA is TGTGCCACCAGTTTCGGGGTTTTGAATGAGCAGTACTTC. As protein: CATSFGVLNEQYF.

This chain joins TRBV27 and TRBJ2-1; 7 bases are a match to TRBD1. J was trimmed by 6 bases and V by 8 bases; bases with no gene match: 13. CDR1 MNHEY and CDR2 SMNVEV come from the germline V gene (reference sequence). This CDR3 is 15 amino acids long. The CDR3 DNA sequence: TGTGCCAGCCGGGACAGTTCCTTCCGGGGCAATGAGCAGTTCTTC. Its translation is CASRDSSFRGNEQFF.

This clonotype was recorded many times. The V and J genes are TRBV7-2 and TRBJ2-7; 10 bases are shared with TRBD1. The length of the CDR3 is 15 residues. Germline lookup yields CDR1 SGHTA and CDR2 FQGNSA. Losses at the gene ends were 0 bases for V and 5 bases for J; bases not matched to a gene: 4. The DNA of the CDR3 is TGTGCCAGCAGCTTAGCGGGACAGGGGAAGCACGAGCAGTACTTC. This encodes CASSLAGQGKHEQYF.

The table lists this clonotype with many counts. CDR3 protein: CASSPRSGVLRYEQYF. DNA for the CDR3: TGTGCCAGCAGCCCTCGGTCAGGTGTACTCCGATACGAGCAGTACTTC. The chain links TRBV5-6 to TRBJ2-7, with unresolved D. The CDR3 is made up of 16 amino acids. Trimming took 4 bases from V and 4 from J, leaving 21 bases between them. Germline V gene sequence: CDR1 SGHDT, CDR2 YYEEEE.

The gene calls are TRBV6-2 or TRBV6-3 and TRBJ1-5, with 8 bases that match TRBD1. The CDR3 totals 15 residues. Looked up from germline, CDR1 is MNHEY and CDR2 is SVGEGT. The trim removed 5 bases at V and 2 bases at J, leaving 5 bases unmatched. CDR3 protein: CASSVRDRRNQPQHF. CDR3 bases: TGTGCCAGCAGTGTCCGGGACAGGCGCAATCAGCCCCAGCATTTT.